This TCR beta chain is from a study of vaccination and CD4 T cells after COVID-19 (dated by TCRdb to between 2022 and 2023). Notes on the research overall: Every convalescent patient had a positive nasal swab PCR test for SARS-CoV-2, with mild disease in nine patients and severe disease in one. In control cultures, a CEFX viral epitope pool was used as positive control, an HIV-1 Nef peptide pool was used as negative control, or no peptide was added. In around 9 COVID-19 convalescent patients and a few infection-naive healthy vaccine recipients, researchers compared the spike-specific CD4+ TCR repertoire from before mRNA vaccination with the repertoire from after. Culture stimuli were overlapping spike peptide pools from SARS-CoV-2 and from the common cold coronaviruses HCoV-NL63, HCoV-OC43 and HCoV-229E. Post-COVID blood samples were collected from convalescent patients a median of around 100 days after diagnosis, with a range of roughly 30 to 170 days. Participants got two doses of the Pfizer-BioNTech BNT162b2 vaccine (n=8) or two doses of the Moderna mRNA-1273 vaccine (n=2). Six males and four females were included in the convalescent cohort, with two Hispanic individuals, seven Caucasians, two Asians and one multiracial person represented. Post-vaccine blood samples were taken a median of 72 days after the second vaccine dose, with a range of roughly 14 to 250 days.

Results and caveats for the whole study, not just this receptor: Relatively few convalescent patients were included in the study, and early timepoints after natural infection were not analyzed. In convalescent patients, nearly all vaccine-specific clones (304 of 307) were found to be mono-reactive for SARS-CoV-2 spike rather than cross-reactive with common cold coronaviruses. The median count of SARS-CoV-2-reactive clonotypes went up from 20 to 25 after infection to 38 after vaccination, although the change was not significant. In convalescent patients, a median approximately 86% of post-vaccine SARS-CoV-2-reactive clones were detected only after vaccination, suggesting vaccine-specific priming.

Libraries were prepared through PCR. DNA from cultured CD4+ T cells underwent TCR sequencing with the Oncomine TCR Beta short-read assay at the Johns Hopkins FTIC core. Genomic DNA was extracted from the cultured CD4+ T cells with the QIAamp micro DNA kit. Oncomine TCR Beta libraries from cultured CD4+ T cells were pooled using unique dual indexes and sequenced on an Illumina iSeq 100. Turning to the authors' computational methods: Non-productive sequences were filtered out, and CDR3s that did not start with C, did not end with F or W, or were shorter than 7 amino acids were discarded. Antigen-specific clonotypes were identified with the MANAFEST web application by comparing peptide-stimulated wells with reference and other culture wells. For a clone to be called positive, the clone needed an FDR below 0.05, an odds ratio above 5, and a productive frequency above 0.1% in at least two of three replicate wells. A clonotype was classed as cross-reactive if the clonotype showed significant expansion both in SARS-CoV-2 spike wells and in at least one common cold coronavirus spike condition. Similarity between CDR3 sequences was evaluated in R version 3.6.1 using Levenshtein distances (stringdist) and unrooted phylogenetic trees (ape). TCRdb reworked the public reads: Q25 trimming with fastp, MiXCR clone assembly, productive beta chains retained. Each record represents a unique CDR3 protein, reported with the most common genes and DNA among its rows. The V and J calls here are based on TCRdb, not the publication. The sample contains some 7,600 distinct CDR3 sequences, under 25% of them found a single time. About 22% of the sample is taken by the ten largest.

Relative to germline, V is 3 bases shorter and J is 0 bases shorter, with 9 bases between their ends. CDR3 length: 13 amino acids, cysteine to phenylalanine. Only the CDR3 DNA is retained, 39 bases long and in frame from the first base. The germline V gene (reference sequence) gives CDR1 as DFQATT and CDR2 as SNEGSKA. This clonotype is judged medium-sized (0.01 to 0.1%). Its antigen is unknown. Within one base of it there is no much larger clone, and no base qualities were kept. The treatment or condition label on this specimen signifies: roughly 10-day PBMC culture with coronavirus spike peptide pools or control peptides (ViraFEST assay). The ViraFEST assay was used in the study, in which antigen-specific T cells were expanded with peptide pools and expanded clonotypes were subsequently identified by TCR sequencing. The positive SARS-CoV-2 PCR tests of the convalescent patients were dated from March to December 2020, before the Alpha, Beta and Delta variants emerged in the United States. PBMCs were cultured at around 2 million per well in IMDM supplemented with about 5.5% human AB serum and 8 to 10 IU/ml IL-2, with 9.5 to 10 ug/ml peptide pools added. Half of the culture medium was replaced with fresh IL-2-containing medium on days 3 and 7. CD4+ T cells were isolated after around 11 days of culture through negative selection using the EasySep CD4+ T cell isolation kit. PBMCs were separated from whole blood using Ficoll-Paque Plus gradient centrifugation and then either used fresh or cryopreserved at -140C. Triplicate wells were generally used for each culture condition.

The chain is assembled from TRBV20-1 and TRBJ2-7, with the D gene not clear enough to name. The sequencing used CD4+ T cells from blood, cultured in vitro, collected after SARS-CoV-2 vaccination. The clonotype originates from a human donor who had recovered from COVID-19. The sequenced DNA is TGCAGTGCTAGGGACGTCTACTCCTACGAGCAGTACTTC. This gives the protein CSARDVYSYEQYF.